The clone carrying this T cell receptor (beta chain) was observed many times. Antigen unknown. Germline V gene lookup returns CDR1 SGHDT and CDR2 YYEEEE. V was shortened by 4 bases and J by 7 bases, with 21 bases between the two germline ends. The CDR3 sequence is 16 residues long. This record belongs to a study of blood T cells in healthy people across ages. Study-level results: It was held that the diversity estimates obtained from one million T cells were underestimates.

Then a second PCR, running roughly 6 to 12 cycles, was carried out with a sample-barcoded 5' primer and a J-beta primer mix. Any given sample supplied a minimum of 3 million CDR3-containing paired-end reads. TCRdb re-analysed the 5' RACE reads in MiXCR, keeping a single row per CDR3 protein. The repertoire consists of about 780,000 distinct CDR3 sequences, with around 45% occurring once and the leading ten covering less than 20%. Ten milliliters of peripheral blood were drawn from each donor. PBMCs numbering at least 7 million were isolated per sample. The origin of this receptor is a man aged 80 or over in good health. The sample consisted of blood. The gene calls are TRBV5-6 and TRBJ2-1; D possibly corresponds to TRBD2 (5 bases). CDR3 residues: CASSRLGGLANNEQFF. In nucleotides, the CDR3 is TGTGCCAGCAGCCGCCTGGGCGGGCTAGCAAATAATGAGCAGTTCTTC.